This T cell receptor beta chain originates from a study of shared clonotypes between healthy human individuals. On the study more broadly: Per donor, three plates held CD4 naive cells, three held CD4 memory, two held CD8 naive and one held CD8 memory. Study conclusions and caveats: Generation probability values for non-shared clonotypes were lower than those for clonotypes shared by all four donors.

On this clone: Its antigen is still unknown.

Germline V gives CDR1 LNHDA, CDR2 SQIVND (reference sequence). This CDR3 has 18 residues. With 7 bases removed from V and 1 base from J, the gap between germline ends came to 23 bases. The study ran the assay at deep level. Profiled with immunoSEQ multiplex PCR; TCRdb holds only in-frame clones, not every one. The repertoire holds about 110,000 clones, with about 63% as singletons. The V gene is TRBV19, the J gene TRBJ2-1; D possibly corresponds to TRBD1 (6 bases). The sequenced sample consisted of memory CD8+ T cells sorted from blood. Subset: CD45RO+ cells pooled with CCR7-negative TemRA cells. This sequence was found in a woman younger than 45 in good health. CDR3 sequence (DNA): TGTGCCAGTACCAATGGGGGCCCTATCGCCTTATCCTACAATGAGCAGTTCTTC. Translating it yields CASTNGGPIALSYNEQFF.